Listed below are T cell receptor beta chains from one sample, sequenced in a study of cytomegalovirus exposure and HLA in healthy donors. The data were produced by immunoSEQ multiplex PCR, yet TCRdb's version contains in-frame clones alone and is incomplete. This sample carries around 110,000 clones, around 74% of them seen once, and the ten largest clones take around 5%. The material sequenced was PBMCs. Receptors were obtained from a man aged 30 to 45 in good health and CMV-seropositive. CDR3s include the opening cysteine and the closing phenylalanine or tryptophan. D genes are given only for firm matches. Clone size appears in some rows only: once, few, many, or a class for an expanded clone.

J gene	V gene	D gene	clone size	CDR3 DNA	CDR3 protein
TRBJ2-6	TRBV7-9	TRBD1	.	TGTTCCAGCAGCTTACCACAGGGGGACTCTGGGGCCAACGTCCTGACTTTC	CSSSLPQGDSGANVLTF
TRBJ2-1	TRBV5-1	.	once	TGCGCCAGCAGCTTGACAGAGTCCTACAATGAGCAGTTCTTC	CASSLTESYNEQFF
TRBJ2-3	TRBV19	TRBD2	once	TGTGCCAGTAGTCTCCAGCGGGGACGGGCGCAGTATTTT	CASSLQRGRAQYF
TRBJ2-5	TRBV18	TRBD2	few	TGTGCCAGCTCTCCCGCTAGCGGGGTAGAGACCCAGTACTTC	CASSPASGVETQYF
TRBJ2-4	TRBV7-7	.	.	TGTGCCAGCAGCGTTGGACAGCTTCTAGCCAAAAACATTCAGTACTTC	CASSVGQLLAKNIQYF
TRBJ2-7	TRBV9	TRBD2	.	TGTGCCAGCAGCGGCGGGGGGGCCTACGAGCAGTACTTC	CASSGGGAYEQYF
TRBJ1-3	TRBV13	.	.	TGTGCCAGCAGCTTAGATAGAACCTCTGGAAACACCATATATTTT	CASSLDRTSGNTIYF
TRBJ2-3	TRBV6-1	TRBD2	.	TGTGCCAGCAGTGAAAGACTAGCGGGGGGCCAACGAAGCACAGATACGCAGTATTTT	CASSERLAGGQRSTDTQYF
TRBJ2-1	TRBV11-3	TRBD1	.	TGTGCCAGCAGCATGGGACAGGGACCCTACAATGAGCAGTTCTTC	CASSMGQGPYNEQFF
TRBJ2-1	TRBV6-1	.	.	TGTGCCAGCAGTGAAAGGTCGACGCCTAGTCCCTACAATGAGCAGTTCTTC	CASSERSTPSPYNEQFF
TRBJ1-4	TRBV21-1	.	few	TGTGCCAACCCGCCAGGCTGCTATGAAAAACTGTTTTTT	CANPPGCYEKLFF
TRBJ2-7	TRBV6-5	.	few	TGTGCCAGCAGATTAACACCGACAGCCTCCTACGAGCAGTACTTC	CASRLTPTASYEQYF
TRBJ1-1	TRBV9	TRBD1	.	TGTGCCAGCAGCGTGGGGGACAGGGGCGGGACTGAAGCTTTCTTT	CASSVGDRGGTEAFF
TRBJ2-3	TRBV19	TRBD1	.	TGTGCCAGTAGTACCCGGACAGGTACAGATACGCAGTATTTT	CASSTRTGTDTQYF
TRBJ2-7	TRBV5-1	TRBD1	.	TGCGCCAGCAGCTTGGTCGGGACAGGTCTTGGAGAGCAGTACTTC	CASSLVGTGLGEQYF
TRBJ2-1	TRBV11-2	TRBD2	.	TGTGCCAGCAGCGGCGGGACTAGCGGTAACTACAATGAGCAGTTCTTC	CASSGGTSGNYNEQFF
TRBJ1-2	TRBV9	.	.	TGTGCCAGCAGCGCAGAGTACAGCATCTCTCGCTATGGCTACACCTTC	CASSAEYSISRYGYTF
TRBJ2-2	TRBV14	TRBD2	.	TGTGCCAGCAGCTCATACGGCGGGACTAGCAGAAACACCGGGGAGCTGTTTTTT	CASSSYGGTSRNTGELFF
TRBJ1-5	TRBV10-3	TRBD1	few	TGTGCCATCAGTGAGTCTAGGGGACAGGGAAATCAGCCCCAGCATTTT	CAISESRGQGNQPQHF
TRBJ2-7	TRBV28	TRBD1	.	TGTGCCAGCATTAGACAGGGGGCAATTTACGAGCAGTACTTC	CASIRQGAIYEQYF
TRBJ2-3	TRBV7-3	TRBD2	.	TGTGCCAGCAGCTTAGGCGGGGGGTACACAGATACGCAGTATTTT	CASSLGGGYTDTQYF
TRBJ1-2	TRBV6-1	TRBD1	.	TGTGCCAGCACCCTAGGGACAGACTATGGCTACACCTTC	CASTLGTDYGYTF
TRBJ1-2	TRBV30	TRBD1	.	TGTGCCTGGAGTTTCAACAGGGGGACGCCTGGCTACACCTTC	CAWSFNRGTPGYTF
TRBJ1-4	TRBV7-9	.	.	TGTGCCAGCAGGGGCGGTGGGGCTGTGTCTAATGAAAAACTGTTTTTT	CASRGGGAVSNEKLFF
TRBJ1-1	TRBV6-5	TRBD1	.	TGTGCCAGCAGTGGGGGACAGGGGATCGCTGAAGCTTTCTTT	CASSGGQGIAEAFF
TRBJ2-7	TRBV7-2	.	.	TGTGCCAGCAGCCTTCTTTACGCGGGGAAAAAAGGCGAGCAGTACTTC	CASSLLYAGKKGEQYF
TRBJ2-1	TRBV7-6	TRBD1	.	TGTGCCAGCAGCTTAAATCTTAGGACAGGCTACAATGAGCAGTTCTTC	CASSLNLRTGYNEQFF
TRBJ2-7	TRBV28	.	.	TGTGCCAGCCTTGGATTAACGGAGGAATACGAGCAGTACTTC	CASLGLTEEYEQYF
TRBJ2-7	TRBV2	TRBD1	few	TGTGCCAGCACTGGGACAGTGTCCTACGAGCAGTACTTC	CASTGTVSYEQYF
TRBJ2-1	TRBV5-4	TRBD1	.	TGTGCCAGCAGCTTGACCTTTAGGGGGCCCAACTACAATGAGCAGTTCTTC	CASSLTFRGPNYNEQFF
TRBJ1-6	TRBV6-1	.	.	TGTGCCAGCAGTGATAGTAACAGGGCGAAACATTCACCCCTCCACTTT	CASSDSNRAKHSPLHF
TRBJ2-3	TRBV4-3	.	few	TGCGCCAGCAGCCAAGGGCGGGGCAAACAGTATTTT	CASSQGRGKQYF
TRBJ2-7	TRBV5-6	TRBD1	.	TGTGCCAGCGACAGGGGGTCATCCGAGCAGTACTTC	CASDRGSSEQYF
TRBJ2-2	TRBV19	.	.	TGTGCCAGTAGTATAGGGACACACAACACCGGGGAGCTGTTTTTT	CASSIGTHNTGELFF
TRBJ2-2	TRBV6-1	.	few	TGTGCCAGCAGTGAAGTCGGGGGTACCGGGGAGCTGTTTTTT	CASSEVGGTGELFF
TRBJ2-7	TRBV7-3	TRBD2	.	TGTGCCAGCAGCCCGACTAGCGGCTCCTACGAGCAGTACTTC	CASSPTSGSYEQYF
TRBJ2-1	TRBV5-1	TRBD2	few	TGCGCCAGCAGCCTTGGACTAGCGGGAAATGAGCAGTTCTTC	CASSLGLAGNEQFF
TRBJ1-1	TRBV6-5	.	.	TGTGCCAGCAGTGAGTCGACCGGGGCTGAAGCTTTCTTT	CASSESTGAEAFF